The 27 T cell receptor beta chains below come from one sample, sequenced in a study of human T cells and chemical hapten exposure. The sample's time point: patch test 2, 6 weeks after DPC sensitization. This sample's treatment: therapeutic diphenylcyclopropenone sensitization with weekly scalp DPC. Via MiXCR, TCRdb re-called the RACE reads, giving one row per CDR3 protein. The repertoire holds about 400,000 distinct CDR3 sequences, with under 6.5% as singletons. Sequenced material: whole blood, taken in connection with sensitization to the hapten diphenylcyclopropenone (DPC). The receptor set was obtained from a woman aged 18-29 years with alopecia areata. Some clones in this sample may be carry-over from other donors' samples.

This clonotype showed up just a few times. CDR3 residues: CASSLTGQHTDTQYF. In DNA, the CDR3 is TGTGCCAGCAGCTTAACGGGTCAACACACAGATACGCAGTATTTT. The J gene is TRBJ2-3, the V gene TRBV7-3; D is undetermined. The length of the CDR3 is 15 residues. V was shortened by 0 bases and J by 2 bases, with 9 bases between the two germline ends. From germline, CDR1 is SGHTA and CDR2 FQGTGA.

This clonotype came up a few times. This chain links TRBV20-1 with TRBJ2-3; TRBD1 matches 8 bases. CDR1 is DFQATT and CDR2 is SNEGSKA in the germline V gene (reference sequence). This CDR3 has 16 amino acids. With V trimmed by 0 bases and J by 4 bases, 9 bases remained unmatched. Here the CDR3 DNA reads TGCAGTGCTAGAGATCCCCGGACAGGGTTGGCAGATACGCAGTATTTT. Its translation is CSARDPRTGLADTQYF.

This clonotype was detected a few times. The chain couples TRBV4-3 to TRBJ2-3; 13 bases match TRBD2. CDR3 length equals 16 residues. Looked up from germline, CDR1 is LGHNA and CDR2 is YSLEER. V shed 4 bases and J 10 bases; nucleotides not matched to a gene: 11. In nucleotides, the CDR3 is TGCGCCAGCAGCCCTACCGGGACTAGCGGGGATCGGGCGCAGTATTTT. Translated, it gives CASSPTGTSGDRAQYF.

The V gene is TRBV4-1, the J gene TRBJ2-7; 8 bases map to TRBD2. The V segment lost 3 bases and the J segment 2 bases; nucleotides outside the gene matches: 6. The CDR3 covers 15 residues. Germline V gene sequence: CDR1 MGHRA, CDR2 YSYEKL. CDR3 protein: CASSQGLGKTYEQYF. The CDR3 DNA sequence: TGCGCCAGCAGCCAGGGACTAGGTAAAACCTACGAGCAGTACTTC.

This clonotype was counted many times. V is TRBV29-1 and J is TRBJ1-5, with TRBD1 matching over 7 bases. Germline lookup yields CDR1 SQVTM and CDR2 ANQGSEA. CDR3 length: 12 residues. J gave up 4 bases and V 7 bases, and 4 bases lay outside the gene matches. The CDR3: CSASDRNQPQHF. Written as DNA, the CDR3 is TGCAGCGCATCGGACAGGAATCAGCCCCAGCATTTT.

J is TRBJ1-1 and V is TRBV6-2 or TRBV6-3; D call uncertain. The CDR3 runs to 14 residues. The germline V and J ends were trimmed by 7 bases and 3 bases, with 15 bases remaining between them. The germline V gene has CDR1 MNHEY and CDR2 SVGEGT. In nucleotides, the CDR3 is TGTGCCAGCACCGCCCTGATAAGAGACACTGAAGCTTTCTTT. Translation gives CASTALIRDTEAFF.

This clonotype was seen at least ten times. The J gene is TRBJ2-1, the V gene TRBV4-1; 9 bases agree with TRBD1. CDR3 length equals 15 residues. The V and J ends lost 4 bases and 8 bases, in that order; junction bases with no gene match: 9. Germline V gene lookup returns CDR1 MGHRA and CDR2 YSYEKL. CDR3 amino acids: CASSPWTGAGDEQFF. CDR3 in DNA: TGCGCCAGCAGCCCTTGGACAGGGGCAGGGGATGAGCAGTTCTTC.

This clonotype was recorded many times. The CDR3 reads CASLAGQYKNIQYF. CDR3 bases: TGTGCCAGCCTAGCCGGACAGTACAAAAACATTCAGTACTTC. The chain joins TRBV2 to TRBJ2-4; TRBD1 is a possible D gene (6 bases). The V gene lost 8 bases and the J gene lost 3 bases, with 14 bases spanning the gap. The length of the CDR3 is 14 residues. From germline, CDR1 is SNHLY and CDR2 FYNNEI.

J is TRBJ1-1 and V is TRBV14; D remains ambiguous. V was trimmed by 0 bases and J by 1 base, leaving 12 bases between them. Per the germline V gene, CDR1 is SGHDN and CDR2 is FVKESK. The CDR3 consists of 16 residues. The CDR3 protein is CASSQEEGFENTEAFF. CDR3 bases: TGTGCCAGCAGCCAAGAAGAAGGGTTTGAGAACACTGAAGCTTTCTTT.

This clonotype was seen more than once but under ten times. V and J are TRBV7-2 and TRBJ2-4; the D gene is possibly TRBD2 (5 bases). Germline V gene lookup returns CDR1 SGHTA and CDR2 FQGNSA. The length of the CDR3 is 15 residues. Trimming pared 1 base from V and 12 bases from J, leaving 19 bases between. The CDR3 loop reads CASSLERTGFLAQYF. The CDR3 DNA reads TGTGCCAGCAGCTTAGAGCGTACGGGGTTTCTAGCTCAGTACTTC.

In its sample, this clonotype was seen many times. This chain connects TRBV18 to TRBJ1-6, with a possible D match to TRBD1 (5 bases). The CDR3 consists of 15 residues. Between the trimmed V and J ends, which lost 3 bases and 8 bases, there was a span of 14 bases. Germline V gives CDR1 KGHSH, CDR2 LQKENI. The CDR3 protein is CASSPAYRSDSPLHF. CDR3 bases: TGTGCCAGCTCACCGGCATACAGGTCAGATTCACCCCTCCACTTT.

This clonotype turned up a few times. The gene calls are TRBV5-1 and TRBJ2-3; D assignment may be TRBD1 or TRBD2 (5 bases each). CDR1 and CDR2 (germline): SGHRS, YFSETQ. CDR3 length equals 15 residues. With 0 bases removed from V and 2 bases from J, the gap between germline ends came to 10 bases. CDR3 sequence (DNA): TGCGCCAGCAGCTTGGAAATCGGGGCCACAGATACGCAGTATTTT. Translating it yields CASSLEIGATDTQYF.

This clonotype has ten or more counts. The chain combines TRBV27 with TRBJ1-5; D is perhaps TRBD1 (5 bases). The CDR3 has 15 residues. The germline gives CDR1 MNHEY, CDR2 SMNVEV (reference sequence). V lost 2 bases and J lost 2, with 10 bases in between. The DNA of the CDR3 is TGTGCCAGCAGTTTAGTGGGACGGGGCAATCAGCCCCAGCATTTT. As protein: CASSLVGRGNQPQHF.

Many counts were recorded for this clonotype. The V call is TRBV7-2, the J call TRBJ1-6; D is uncertain. Germline CDR1 and CDR2: SGHTA and FQGNSA. V shed 1 base and J shed 0 bases, with 10 bases lying between them. This CDR3 region has 17 residues. The DNA for the CDR3 is TGTGCCAGCAGCTTAGAGGGCGGGTACTCCTATAATTCACCCCTCCACTTT. Encoded protein: CASSLEGGYSYNSPLHF.

This clonotype was picked up a small number of times. This chain uses TRBV3-1 with TRBJ1-6; D is perhaps TRBD1 (5 bases). V dropped 0 bases and J dropped 6 bases, with 12 bases sitting between them. Germline CDR1 LGHDT, CDR2 YNNKEL (reference sequence). The CDR3 has 16 residues. CDR3 sequence: CASSQDAGQPNSPLHF. The CDR3 DNA sequence: TGTGCCAGCAGCCAAGATGCGGGGCAGCCTAATTCACCCCTCCACTTT.

The sample holds many counts of this clonotype. The rearrangement links TRBV6-2 or TRBV6-3 to TRBJ1-2; D is possibly TRBD1 (6 bases). Trimming cost V 5 bases and J 4 bases, with 8 bases left between them. The germline gives CDR1 MNHEY, CDR2 SVGEGT. This CDR3 spans 12 amino acids. The CDR3 bases are TGTGCCAGCAGTCAGACAGGCTATGGCTACACCTTC. Protein: CASSQTGYGYTF.

V and J are TRBV15 and TRBJ2-7; 10 bases fit TRBD1. The V segment lost 5 bases and the J segment 7 bases; nucleotides outside the gene matches: 5. This CDR3 has 13 amino acids. Per the germline V gene, CDR1 is LNHNV and CDR2 is YYDKDF (reference sequence). The CDR3 here is CATSQLGQGEQYF. CDR3 DNA sequence: TGTGCCACCAGCCAACTGGGACAGGGGGAGCAGTACTTC. Complete variable domain (other parts from reference TRBV15 and TRBJ2-7): DAMVIQNPRYQVTQFGKPVTLSCSQTLNHNVMYWYQQKSSQAPKLLFHYYDKDFNNEADTPDNFQSRRPNTSFCFLDIRSPGLGDTAMYLCATSQLGQGEQYFGPGTRLTVT.

This clonotype showed up just a few times. The chain links TRBV11-2 to TRBJ1-2; TRBD1 aligns across 9 bases. Trimming at V came to 5 bases and at J to 8 bases, leaving 12 bases not matched to a gene. In germline, CDR1 is SGHAT, CDR2 FQNNGV. CDR3 length: 15 amino acids. The CDR3 region is CASSPLTGQGYGYTF. DNA of the CDR3: TGTGCCAGCAGCCCCCTGACGGGACAGGGCTACGGCTACACCTTC.

The sample holds one count of this clonotype. This may arise from a read error, as a much more abundant clone is one base away. The chain employs TRBV3-1 and TRBJ2-7; D is perhaps TRBD1 (6 bases). This CDR3 region has 14 residues. Germline-derived CDR1 and CDR2 are LGHDT and YNNKEL (reference sequence). The CDR3 loop reads CASSQDTVDRERYF. The CDR3 bases are TGTGCCAGCAGCCAAGATACGGTGGACAGAGAGCGGTACTTC.

This chain connects TRBV7-9 to TRBJ2-7, with 9 bases lining up with TRBD2. CDR3 length: 15 residues. Germline V lookup: CDR1 SEHNR, CDR2 FQNEAQ (reference sequence). V lost 4 bases to trimming and J lost 2 bases; unmatched junction nucleotides: 6. The CDR3 nucleotides are TGTGCCAGCAGCTCCCCGGAGCGGGGGGCCTACGAGCAGTACTTC. This codes for CASSSPERGAYEQYF.

This clonotype was detected ten times or more. The chain employs TRBV6-6 and TRBJ2-6; D is unresolved. Trimming pared 6 bases from V and 4 bases from J, leaving 4 bases between. This CDR3 spans 12 amino acids. The V gene's germline CDR1 is MNHNY and CDR2 SVGAGI (reference sequence). Here the CDR3 reads CASSPGANVLTF. CDR3 in DNA: TGTGCCAGCAGCCCCGGGGCCAACGTCCTGACTTTC.

The J gene is TRBJ2-7, the V gene TRBV7-2; either TRBD1 or TRBD2 may supply D (5 bases each). The V gene's germline CDR1 is SGHTA and CDR2 FQGNSA. V was cut by 0 bases and J by 6 bases, with 15 bases left in between. CDR3 length: 15 residues. The CDR3 loop reads CASSLAVGTLAEQYF. DNA for the CDR3: TGTGCCAGCAGCTTAGCGGTGGGGACCCTCGCCGAGCAGTACTTC. The complete variable domain, with remaining parts taken from reference TRBV7-2 and TRBJ2-7, reads GAGVSQSPSNKVTEKGKDVELRCDPISGHTALYWYRQSLGQGLEFLIYFQGNSAPDKSGLPSDRFSAERTGGSVSTLTIQRTQQEDSAVYLCASSLAVGTLAEQYFGPGTRLTVT.

V and J are TRBV19 and TRBJ1-2, with D unresolved. Trimming stripped 5 bases from V and 4 bases from J, with 11 bases between. CDR3 length: 13 amino acids. Germline loops: CDR1 LNHDA, CDR2 SQIVND (reference sequence). CDR3 in DNA: TGTGCCAGTAGTCCGCCGTCTGCCTATGGCTACACCTTC. This codes for CASSPPSAYGYTF. Using reference TRBV19 and TRBJ1-2 for the parts outside the CDR3, the full variable domain is DGGITQSPKYLFRKEGQNVTLSCEQNLNHDAMYWYRQDPGQGLRLIYYSQIVNDFQKGDIAEGYSVSREKKESFPLTVTSAQKNPTAFYLCASSPPSAYGYTFGSGTRLTVV.

There are many counts of this clonotype. The V call is TRBV6-5, the J call TRBJ1-4; no firm D call. Deletions cut 0 bases from V and 8 bases from J, with 13 bases between. This CDR3 region has 15 residues. Germline CDR1 reads MNHEY; CDR2 reads SVGAGI. CDR3 amino acids: CASSYSNGLGEKLFF. The CDR3 DNA reads as TGTGCCAGCAGTTACTCGAACGGGTTGGGAGAAAAACTGTTTTTT.

This clonotype was seen at least ten times. CDR3 sequence (DNA): TGCAGTGCTGGCAACGGTTGGTCAGGGAGCGGGGGGGCCCTGAATACGCAGTATTTT. It encodes CSAGNGWSGSGGALNTQYF. The genes are TRBV20-1 and TRBJ2-3; TRBD2 matches at 10 bases. The CDR3 length is 19 residues. The germline CDR1 and CDR2 sequences are DFQATT and SNEGSKA (reference sequence). J was trimmed by 7 bases and V by 5 bases; bases with no gene match: 24.

This clonotype was found a few times. This chain's CDR3 is CASNDAGGAVNTEAFF. The CDR3, as DNA: TGTGCCAGCAATGATGCAGGTGGCGCGGTGAACACTGAAGCTTTCTTT. The V call is TRBV7-2, the J call TRBJ1-1, with no clear D. V lost 7 bases to trimming and J lost 0 bases, with 18 bases between them. The CDR3 has 16 amino acids. Germline CDR1 is SGHTA and CDR2 is FQGNSA.

In its sample, this clonotype was seen many times. V and J are TRBV6-2 or TRBV6-3 and TRBJ1-2, with TRBD1 matching 8 bases. From germline, CDR1 is MNHEY and CDR2 SVGEGT. The CDR3 length is 13 residues. V lost 2 bases and J lost 8; bases outside the gene matches: 4. CDR3 sequence reads: CASSYPGGGGYTF. Written as DNA, the CDR3 is TGTGCCAGCAGTTACCCAGGGGGCGGAGGCTACACCTTC.